The T cell receptor beta chain under discussion was sequenced for a study of vaccination and CD4 T cells after COVID-19. The Oncomine TCR Beta short-read assay sequenced DNA from cultured CD4+ T cells. From cultured CD4+ T cells, genomic DNA was extracted. MiXCR, run by TCRdb on the PCR reads, gives a single entry per CDR3 protein. The table has about 18,000 distinct CDR3 sequences, less than 85% seen once. CDR3 size: 16 residues. Germline CDR1 is DFQATT and CDR2 is SNEGSKA (reference sequence). The ends lost 5 bases at V and 1 base at J; junction bases unmatched: 10. Regarding this clonotype: Antigen: not known.

Study observations and caveats: Vaccine-specific clones in convalescent patients were spike mono-reactive in 304 of 307 cases. Data came from relatively few convalescent patients and lacked early post-infection timepoints.

Noted treatment: roughly nine-day PBMC culture with coronavirus spike peptide pools or control peptides (ViraFEST assay). Sequences were obtained from CD4+ T cells from blood, cultured in vitro. The rearrangement links TRBV20-1 to TRBJ1-1; 10 nucleotides align to TRBD1. The TCR sequence derives from a human donor who had recovered from COVID-19. The CDR3 protein is CSALSGTGVSNTEAFF. DNA for the CDR3: TGCAGTGCTCTATCCGGGACAGGGGTTTCGAACACTGAAGCTTTCTTT.